This TCR beta chain was captured by sequencing in a study of patients and donors after allogeneic stem cell transplantation. MiXCR was run by TCRdb on the RT-PCR reads, yielding one entry per CDR3 protein. The sample has about a million distinct CDR3 sequences, roughly 18% seen once; the top ten hold 6%. The CDR3 is 14 residues long. The V gene's germline CDR1 is MNHNS and CDR2 SASEGT. V shed 2 bases, J shed 1 base, and the junction held 1 base outside the gene matches. The chain has TRBV6-1 and TRBJ2-5; 7 positions match TRBD1. The sample was blood, either unsorted or a sorted T cell fraction (not recorded which). The origin of this receptor is a human donor who was either an allogeneic HSCT recipient or a stem cell or donor lymphocyte infusion donor (not recorded which). It is not recorded whose cells these are; they may come from a transplant donor. In DNA, the CDR3 is TGTGCCAGCAGTGAACGGGACAGCCAAGAGACCCAGTACTTC. This gives the protein CASSERDSQETQYF.